These T cell receptor beta chains were read from a single sample in a study of CD8+CD57+ T cells in acquired aplastic anemia. TCRdb independently ran MiXCR on the reads; one entry per CDR3 protein. The sample holds about 150,000 distinct CDR3 sequences, roughly 49% seen once. Sequences were obtained from sorted CD4+, CD8+, or CD8+CD57+ T cells (not recorded which) from PBMCs. Every receptor here comes from a human donor with aplastic anemia. Each CDR3 is given with its conserved first and last residue. Fields, in order: CDR3 length, V gene, J gene, clone size, D gene, CDR3 DNA, CDR3 protein. D genes are given only for firm matches. Clone size appears in some rows only: once, few, many, or a class for an expanded clone.

16	TRBV7-6	TRBJ1-2	NA	NA	TGTGCCAGCAGCTTAACCCTACTACAGGCTAACTATGGCTACACCTTC	CASSLTLLQANYGYTF
15	TRBV24-1	TRBJ2-5	NA	NA	TGTGCCGCCAGCGACCGGGGGACAGTTCAAGAGACCCAGTACTTC	CAASDRGTVQETQYF
15	TRBV2	TRBJ2-7	NA	NA	TGTGCCAGCAGTGAACAGACACTGAGCTCCTACGAGCAGTACTTC	CASSEQTLSSYEQYF
12	TRBV7-7	TRBJ1-3	many	NA	TGTGCCAGCAGATTTGACCCGCTTCGGGGGCATTTT	CASRFDPLRGHF
11	TRBV2	TRBJ2-7	NA	NA	TGTGCCAGCAAACGGTCCTACGAGCAGTACTTC	CASKRSYEQYF
16	TRBV5-4	TRBJ2-1	many	NA	TGTGCCAGCACCCGCCCAGGAACGGGGGAGAGGGCTGAGCAGTTCTTC	CASTRPGTGERAEQFF
11	TRBV20-1	TRBJ1-5	many	NA	TGCAGTGCTCCCCACACCGGCGATCAGCATTTT	CSAPHTGDQHF
15	TRBV9	TRBJ2-5	NA	NA	TGTGCCAGCAGCGTAGAAGCGGAGGAGCAAGAGACCCAGTACTTC	CASSVEAEEQETQYF
14	TRBV12-3/TRBV12-4	TRBJ1-2	many	TRBD1	TGTGCCAGCAGTTTAGCGGGACAGGGGGCGGGCTACACCTTC	CASSLAGQGAGYTF
14	TRBV2	TRBJ2-7	NA	TRBD1	TGTGCCAGCACTGAGGACAGGGGCTCCTACGAGCAGTACTTC	CASTEDRGSYEQYF
13	TRBV19	TRBJ1-1	many	NA	TGTGCCAGTAGTGGACTCACAGGGTATAGAGCTTTCTTT	CASSGLTGYRAFF
14	TRBV2	TRBJ2-7	NA	NA	TGTGCCAGCAGCCAAGATTCAAGGAACTACGAGCAGTACTTC	CASSQDSRNYEQYF
15	TRBV2	TRBJ2-2	NA	NA	TGTGCCAGCAGTGAAGACAAGGCGAACACCGGGGAGCTGTTTTTT	CASSEDKANTGELFF
14	TRBV7-9	TRBJ2-5	NA	TRBD1	TGTGCCAGCAGCTTACAGGGGGACCAAGAGACCCAGTACTTC	CASSLQGDQETQYF
14	TRBV20-1	TRBJ2-1	few	TRBD2	TGCAGTGCCCAGTCCCAGCGGGGCAGCAATGAGCAGTTCTTC	CSAQSQRGSNEQFF
12	TRBV10-3	TRBJ1-1	NA	TRBD1	TGTGCCGGACAGGGCATGAACACTGAAGCTTTCTTT	CAGQGMNTEAFF
12	TRBV9	TRBJ2-3	NA	NA	TGTGCCAGCAGCGTAGGCACAGATACGCAGTATTTT	CASSVGTDTQYF
15	TRBV3-1	TRBJ2-7	few	NA	TGTGCCAGCAGCCAACGAGCCGGGCCGCACTACGAGCAGTACTTC	CASSQRAGPHYEQYF
15	TRBV19	TRBJ2-1	NA	TRBD2	TGTGCCAGTAGCGGGACTAGCGGGGGAAACAATGAGCAGTTCTTC	CASSGTSGGNNEQFF
13	TRBV7-7	TRBJ2-5	few	NA	TGTGCTAGCAGCTTGCGCGTATTGGAGACCCAGTACTTC	CASSLRVLETQYF
18	TRBV5-4	TRBJ2-1	NA	NA	TGTGCCAGCAGCTTGGGGGCGGGAAGCTTTAGTTCCTACAATGAGCAGTTCTTC	CASSLGAGSFSSYNEQFF
13	TRBV7-2	TRBJ1-2	NA	TRBD1	TGTGCCAGTGCCCCAGGGGGCGGCTATGGCTACACCTTC	CASAPGGGYGYTF
11	TRBV29-1	TRBJ1-3	NA	NA	TGCAGCGTCAGAATAGGAAACACCATATATTTT	CSVRIGNTIYF
11	TRBV29-1	TRBJ2-1	NA	NA	TGCAGCGTTCGAGACTACAATGAGCAGTTCTTC	CSVRDYNEQFF
12	TRBV10-3	TRBJ1-2	NA	NA	TGTGCCATCAGTGAGTCCGCAGTGGGCTACACCTTC	CAISESAVGYTF
12	TRBV6-2/TRBV6-3	TRBJ1-1	NA	NA	TGTGCCAGCAGTACCTGGAACACTGAAGCTTTCTTT	CASSTWNTEAFF
12	TRBV20-1	TRBJ1-1	many	NA	TGCAGTGCTAGAGAAGATGAGCTTGAAGCTTTCTTT	CSAREDELEAFF
14	TRBV7-9	TRBJ1-6	many	NA	TGTGCCAGCTGTTCGGGTCTACTTAATTCACCCCTCCACTTT	CASCSGLLNSPLHF
13	TRBV7-7	TRBJ2-1	many	NA	TGTGCTAGCAGTCGTAAAAACACGGATGAGCAGTTCTTC	CASSRKNTDEQFF
14	TRBV13	TRBJ1-5	NA	NA	TGTGCCAGCAGCTCCGGGGCAGGGGCCGGGGCCCAGCATTTT	CASSSGAGAGAQHF
14	TRBV5-6	TRBJ2-7	NA	NA	TGTGCCAGCAGCTTGGGGCAGAATTACTACGAGCAGTACTTC	CASSLGQNYYEQYF
11	TRBV20-1	TRBJ2-7	NA	NA	TGCAGTGCTAGGGGGTCGTCCGAGCAGTACTTC	CSARGSSEQYF
12	TRBV24-1	TRBJ1-2	few	NA	TGTGCCACCAGTGCCCATAACTATGGCTACACCTTC	CATSAHNYGYTF
13	TRBV15	TRBJ2-1	many	NA	TGTGCCACCAGCAGAGATATGGACAATGAGCAGTTCTTC	CATSRDMDNEQFF
15	TRBV5-4	TRBJ1-2	NA	NA	TGTGCCAGCAGCTTGACTGCGGGGCATAACTATGGCTACACCTTC	CASSLTAGHNYGYTF
14	TRBV6-1	TRBJ2-2	many	TRBD2	TGTGCCAGCTCTCGGGGGGGGAACACCGGGGAGCTGTTTTTT	CASSRGGNTGELFF
14	TRBV2	TRBJ1-1	NA	NA	TGTGCCAGCAGTGAGTGGCCAGGGACCACTGAAGCTTTCTTT	CASSEWPGTTEAFF
14	TRBV10-3	TRBJ2-7	NA	NA	TGTGCCTTGAGACCCGGAGCTGGCTCCTACGAGCAGTACTTC	CALRPGAGSYEQYF
14	TRBV19	TRBJ2-2	NA	TRBD1	TGTGCCAGTAGGGGACAGGGAAACACCGGGGAGCTGTTTTTT	CASRGQGNTGELFF
10	TRBV9	TRBJ2-1	NA	NA	TGTGCCAGCCCCGAAGATGAGCAGTTCTTC	CASPEDEQFF
16	TRBV4-3	TRBJ2-1	many	TRBD2	TGCGCCAGCAGCCAAGAAGCGGGGGCAGATTACAATGAGCAGTTCTTC	CASSQEAGADYNEQFF
13	TRBV7-9	TRBJ1-2	NA	NA	TGTGCCAGCAGGACAACAGAGAACTATGGCTACACCTTC	CASRTTENYGYTF